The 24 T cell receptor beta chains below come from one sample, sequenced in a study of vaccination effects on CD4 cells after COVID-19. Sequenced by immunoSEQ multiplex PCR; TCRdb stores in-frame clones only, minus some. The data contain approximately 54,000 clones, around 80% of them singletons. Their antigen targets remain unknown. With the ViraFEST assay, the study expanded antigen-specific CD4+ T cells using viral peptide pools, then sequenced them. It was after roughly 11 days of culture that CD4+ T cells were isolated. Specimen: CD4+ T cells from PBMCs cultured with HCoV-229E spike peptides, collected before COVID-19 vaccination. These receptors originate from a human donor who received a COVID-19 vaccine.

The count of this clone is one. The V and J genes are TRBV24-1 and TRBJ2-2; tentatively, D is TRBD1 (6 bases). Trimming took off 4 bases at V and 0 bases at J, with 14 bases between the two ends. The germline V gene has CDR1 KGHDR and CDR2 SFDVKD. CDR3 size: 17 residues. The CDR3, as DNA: TGTGCCACCAGTGACGCCAGCGGACAGTCGAACACCGGGGAGCTGTTTTTT. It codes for CATSDASGQSNTGELFF.

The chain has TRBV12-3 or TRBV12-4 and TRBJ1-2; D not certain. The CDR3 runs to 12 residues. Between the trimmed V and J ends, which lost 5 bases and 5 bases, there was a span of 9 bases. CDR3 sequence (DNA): TGTGCCAGCAGTAGCCCTCCGTATGGCTACACCTTC. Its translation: CASSSPPYGYTF.

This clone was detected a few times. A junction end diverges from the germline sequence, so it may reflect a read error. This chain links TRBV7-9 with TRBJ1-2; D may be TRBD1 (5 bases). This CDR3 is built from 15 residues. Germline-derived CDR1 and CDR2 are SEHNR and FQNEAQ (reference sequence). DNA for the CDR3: TGTGCCAGCAGCCTAGCTCAGGGTATCCTATACGGCTACACCTTC. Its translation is CASSLAQGILYGYTF. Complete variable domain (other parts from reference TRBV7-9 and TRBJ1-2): DTGVSQNPRHKITKRGQNVTFRCDPISEHNRLYWYRQTLGQGPEFLTYFQNEAQLEKSRLLSDRFSAERPKGSFSTLEIQRTEQGDSAMYLCASSLAQGILYGYTFGSGTRLTVV.

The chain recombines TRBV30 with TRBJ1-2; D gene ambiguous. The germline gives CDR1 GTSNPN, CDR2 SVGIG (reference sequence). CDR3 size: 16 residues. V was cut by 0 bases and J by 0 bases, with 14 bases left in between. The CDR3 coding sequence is TGTGCCTGGAGTGTAAGTCCGATAGAAACTAACTATGGCTACACCTTC. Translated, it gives CAWSVSPIETNYGYTF.

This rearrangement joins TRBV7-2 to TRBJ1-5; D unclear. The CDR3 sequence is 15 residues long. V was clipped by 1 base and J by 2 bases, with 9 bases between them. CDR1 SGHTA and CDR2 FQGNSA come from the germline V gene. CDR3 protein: CASSLEGSRNQPQHF. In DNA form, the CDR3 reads TGTGCCAGCAGCTTAGAGGGCAGTCGCAATCAGCCCCAGCATTTT.

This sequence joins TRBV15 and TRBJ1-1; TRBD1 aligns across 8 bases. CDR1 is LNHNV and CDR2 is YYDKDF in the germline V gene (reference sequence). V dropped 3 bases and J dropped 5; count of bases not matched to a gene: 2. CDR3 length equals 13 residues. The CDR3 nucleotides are TGTGCCACCAGCAGCAGGGGGCTTACTGAAGCTTTCTTT. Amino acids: CATSSRGLTEAFF.

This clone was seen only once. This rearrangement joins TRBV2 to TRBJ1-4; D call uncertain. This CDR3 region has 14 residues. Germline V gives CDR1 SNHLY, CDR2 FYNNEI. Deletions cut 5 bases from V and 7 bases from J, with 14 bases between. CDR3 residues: CASSLTSISEKLFF. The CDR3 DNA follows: TGTGCCAGCAGTTTGACCTCGATCAGTGAAAAACTGTTTTTT.

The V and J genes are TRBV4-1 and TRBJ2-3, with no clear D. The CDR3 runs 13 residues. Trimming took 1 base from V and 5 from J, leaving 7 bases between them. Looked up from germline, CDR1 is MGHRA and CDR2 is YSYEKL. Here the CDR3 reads CASSQARVDTQYF. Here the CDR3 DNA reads TGCGCCAGCAGCCAAGCCCGGGTAGATACGCAGTATTTT.

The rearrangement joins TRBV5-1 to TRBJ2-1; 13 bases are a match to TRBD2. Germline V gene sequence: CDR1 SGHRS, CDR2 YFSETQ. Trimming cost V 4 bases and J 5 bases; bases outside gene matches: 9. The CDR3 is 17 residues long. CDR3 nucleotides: TGCGCCAGCAGCCCGACTAGCGGGGGGCAAGCTAACAATGAGCAGTTCTTC. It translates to CASSPTSGGQANNEQFF.

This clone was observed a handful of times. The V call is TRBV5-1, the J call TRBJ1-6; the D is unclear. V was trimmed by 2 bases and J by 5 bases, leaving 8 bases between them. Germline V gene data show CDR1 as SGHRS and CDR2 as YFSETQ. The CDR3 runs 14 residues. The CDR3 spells CASSFETDNSPLHF. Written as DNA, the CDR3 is TGCGCCAGCAGCTTTGAGACTGATAATTCACCCCTCCACTTT. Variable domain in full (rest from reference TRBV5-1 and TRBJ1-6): KAGVTQTPRYLIKTRGQQVTLSCSPISGHRSVSWYQQTPGQGLQFLFEYFSETQRNKGNFPGRFSGRQFSNSRSEMNVSTLELGDSALYLCASSFETDNSPLHFGNGTRLTVT.

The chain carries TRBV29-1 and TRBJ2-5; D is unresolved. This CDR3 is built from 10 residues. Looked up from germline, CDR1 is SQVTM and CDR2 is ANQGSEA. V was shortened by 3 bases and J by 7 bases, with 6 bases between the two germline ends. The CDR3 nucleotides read TGCAGCGTTGATCCGGCGACCCAGTACTTC. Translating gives CSVDPATQYF.

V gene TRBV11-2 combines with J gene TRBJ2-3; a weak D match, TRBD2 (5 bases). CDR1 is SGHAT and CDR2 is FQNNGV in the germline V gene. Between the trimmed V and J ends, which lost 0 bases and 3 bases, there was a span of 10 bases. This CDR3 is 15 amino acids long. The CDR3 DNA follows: TGTGCCAGCAGCTTAGACCGGGGATTAACAGATACGCAGTATTTT. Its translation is CASSLDRGLTDTQYF.

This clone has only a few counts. The CDR3 region is CASSYSLGLPSYEQYV. CDR3 bases: TGTGCCAGCAGTTACTCGCTGGGTCTACCGTCCTACGAGCAGTACGTC. The J gene is TRBJ2-7, the V gene TRBV6-2 or TRBV6-3, with D unclear. The germline gives CDR1 MNHEY, CDR2 SVGEGT. With 0 bases removed from V and 1 base from J, the gap between germline ends came to 13 bases. This CDR3 region has 16 residues.

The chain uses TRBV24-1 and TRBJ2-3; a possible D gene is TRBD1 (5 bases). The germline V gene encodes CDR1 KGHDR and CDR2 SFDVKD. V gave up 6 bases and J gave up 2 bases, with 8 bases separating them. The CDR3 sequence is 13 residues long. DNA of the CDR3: TGTGCCACCAGTCAGGGCTCCACAGATACGCAGTATTTT. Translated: CATSQGSTDTQYF.

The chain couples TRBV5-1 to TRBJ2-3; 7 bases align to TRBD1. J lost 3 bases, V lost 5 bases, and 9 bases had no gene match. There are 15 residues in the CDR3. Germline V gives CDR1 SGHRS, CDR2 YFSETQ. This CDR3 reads CASRKGAVHTDTQYF. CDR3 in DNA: TGCGCCAGCAGAAAGGGGGCCGTGCATACAGATACGCAGTATTTT.

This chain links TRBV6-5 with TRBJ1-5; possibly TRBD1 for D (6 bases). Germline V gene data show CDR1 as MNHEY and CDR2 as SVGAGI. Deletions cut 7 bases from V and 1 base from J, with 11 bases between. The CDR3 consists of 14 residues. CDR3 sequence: CASIKGTSNQPQHF. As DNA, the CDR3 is TGTGCCAGCATCAAAGGGACAAGCAATCAGCCCCAGCATTTT.

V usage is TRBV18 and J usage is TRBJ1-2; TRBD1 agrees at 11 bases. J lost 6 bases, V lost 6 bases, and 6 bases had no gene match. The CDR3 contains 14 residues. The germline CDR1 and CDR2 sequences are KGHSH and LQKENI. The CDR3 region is CASSADRGRDGYTF. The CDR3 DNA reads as TGTGCCAGCTCGGCGGACAGGGGGCGCGATGGCTACACCTTC.

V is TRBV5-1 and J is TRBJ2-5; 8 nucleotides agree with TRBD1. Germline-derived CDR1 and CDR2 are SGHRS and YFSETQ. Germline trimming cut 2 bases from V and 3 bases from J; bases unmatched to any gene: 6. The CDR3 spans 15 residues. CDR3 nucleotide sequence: TGCGCCAGCAGCTTCCGGACAGGGTGGAAAGAGACCCAGTACTTC. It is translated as CASSFRTGWKETQYF.

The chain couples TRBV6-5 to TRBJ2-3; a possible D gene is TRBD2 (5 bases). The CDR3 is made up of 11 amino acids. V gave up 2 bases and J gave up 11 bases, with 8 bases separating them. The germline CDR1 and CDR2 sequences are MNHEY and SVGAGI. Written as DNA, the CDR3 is TGTGCCAGCAGTTACGAGGGTGTGCAGTATTTT. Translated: CASSYEGVQYF.

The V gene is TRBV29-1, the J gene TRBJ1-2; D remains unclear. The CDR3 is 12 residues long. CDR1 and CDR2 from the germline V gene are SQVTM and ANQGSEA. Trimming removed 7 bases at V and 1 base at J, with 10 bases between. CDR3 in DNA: TGCAGCGCCGCACGGGATAACTATGGCTACACCTTC. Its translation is CSAARDNYGYTF.

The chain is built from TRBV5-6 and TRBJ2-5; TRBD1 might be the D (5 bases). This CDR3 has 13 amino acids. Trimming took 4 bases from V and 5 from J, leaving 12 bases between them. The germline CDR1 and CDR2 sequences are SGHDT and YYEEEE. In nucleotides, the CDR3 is TGTGCCAGCAGCGCAGGGTTGGGGGAGACCCAGTACTTC. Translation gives CASSAGLGETQYF.

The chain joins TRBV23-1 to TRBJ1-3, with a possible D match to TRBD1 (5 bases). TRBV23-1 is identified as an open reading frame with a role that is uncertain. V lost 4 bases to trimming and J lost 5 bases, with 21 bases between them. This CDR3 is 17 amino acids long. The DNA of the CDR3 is TGCGCCAGCAGTCTACCCGGGACTCAAGGATATAGAAACACCATATATTTT. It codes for CASSLPGTQGYRNTIYF.

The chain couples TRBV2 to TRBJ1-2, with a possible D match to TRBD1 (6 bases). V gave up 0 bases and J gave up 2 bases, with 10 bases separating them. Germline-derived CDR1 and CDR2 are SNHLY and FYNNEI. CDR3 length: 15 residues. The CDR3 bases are TGTGCCAGCAGTGAAGCGTGGGGACACAACTATGGCTACACCTTC. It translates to CASSEAWGHNYGYTF.

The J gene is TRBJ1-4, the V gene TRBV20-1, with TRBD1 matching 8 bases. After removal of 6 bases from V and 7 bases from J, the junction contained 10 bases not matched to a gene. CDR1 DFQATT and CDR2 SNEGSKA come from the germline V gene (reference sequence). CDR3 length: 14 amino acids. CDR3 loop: CSASLTGVFEKLFF. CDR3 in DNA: TGCAGTGCCAGTCTGACAGGGGTTTTTGAAAAACTGTTTTTT.